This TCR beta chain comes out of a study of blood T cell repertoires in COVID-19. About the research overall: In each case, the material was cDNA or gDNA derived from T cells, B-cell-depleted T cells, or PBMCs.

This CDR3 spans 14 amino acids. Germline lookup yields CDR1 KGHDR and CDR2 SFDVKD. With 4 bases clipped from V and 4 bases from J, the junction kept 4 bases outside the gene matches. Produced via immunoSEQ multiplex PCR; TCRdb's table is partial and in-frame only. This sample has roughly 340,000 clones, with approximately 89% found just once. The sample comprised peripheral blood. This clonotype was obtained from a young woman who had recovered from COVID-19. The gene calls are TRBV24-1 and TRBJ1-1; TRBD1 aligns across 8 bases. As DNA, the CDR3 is TGTGCCACCAGTGACCGGACAGGGAGCACTGAAGCTTTCTTT. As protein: CATSDRTGSTEAFF.